The sequence of this TCR beta chain was determined in a study of naive and memory T cell subsets. CDR3 size: 16 residues. Germline V gene data show CDR1 as MNHNS and CDR2 as SASEGT. Trimming cost V 3 bases and J 3 bases, with 14 bases left between them. Ligated cDNA underwent four rounds of PCR with nested alpha and beta constant region primers and SP2. TCRdb reprocessed the 5' RACE reads with MiXCR, giving one entry per CDR3 protein. This sample has approximately 58,000 distinct CDR3 sequences, with roughly 7% found just once. A UMI-containing oligonucleotide was joined by 3' ligation to the TCR cDNA template. Reverse transcription used DNase-treated unsorted total RNA, aiming for roughly 1 to 1000 ng.

This rearrangement joins TRBV6-1 to TRBJ2-2, with D perhaps TRBD1 or TRBD2 (5 bases each). This sequence was found in a male donor in good health. The CDR3 DNA is TGTGCCAGCAGTGACCCCCGAGGGGCGGACACCGGGGAGCTGTTTTTT. Translating it yields CASSDPRGADTGELFF.